This entry concerns a single T cell receptor (beta chain). The entry originates in a study of Ad26.COV2.S vaccination and SARS-CoV-2 variants. About the study: COV1001, an Ad26.COV2.S trial, supplied this vaccine-arm donor.

Per germline, CDR1 WSHSY and CDR2 SAAADI. Deletions cut 4 bases from V and 2 bases from J, with 9 bases between. This CDR3 has 13 amino acids. Specified treatment: roughly 18 received Ad26.COV2.S at low or high dose, single or two shots; five or six received placebo; per-sample allocation not given. Day 63 after the first injection of vaccine or placebo was the sampling time. An adult donor aged 18-55 years was enrolled in Boston. Produced via immunoSEQ multiplex PCR; TCRdb's table is partial and in-frame only. Among 410,000 or so clones listed, approximately 90% were seen once. The input for sequencing was peripheral blood, taken in a trial of Ad26.COV2.S vaccine versus placebo. The sequence was obtained from a person between 18 and 65 years old who received the Ad26.COV2.S COVID-19 vaccine or a placebo. The chain uses TRBV10-2 and TRBJ2-7; D possibly corresponds to TRBD2 (6 bases). The CDR3 loop reads CASSVAEAYEQYF. The CDR3 nucleotides read TGCGCCAGCAGTGTAGCGGAGGCCTACGAGCAGTACTTC.